The T cell receptor beta chain described here comes from a study of cytomegalovirus exposure and HLA in healthy donors. Study details: About 80 million unique TCRs, all from HLA-typed donors, were included in an early release of the data.

Findings and caveats of the study: Earlier analysis looked at TCR beta V segments, and most were productive about 90% or about 30% of the time.

In the PCR, 60 Vbeta and 13 Jbeta primers were used. Here immunoSEQ multiplex PCR was the method, and the copy in TCRdb shows in-frame clones only, minus some. In the table there are about 120,000 clones, roughly 69% of which are singletons. Details on this clone: The antigen is undetermined.

Germline V gene data show CDR1 as SGHTA and CDR2 as FQGNSA. V was pared by 3 bases and J by 0 bases, with 8 bases between. The CDR3 contains 14 residues. The TCR sequence derives from a woman aged 40-49 years in good health and CMV-seropositive. Material for sequencing was PBMCs. The chain joins TRBV7-2 to TRBJ2-5; D may be TRBD1 (6 bases). CDR3 nucleotides: TGTGCCAGCAGCTTTAGGGGGAACCAAGAGACCCAGTACTTC. Translation: CASSFRGNQETQYF.